This TCR beta chain was profiled in a study of regulatory T cells in long-lasting Graves disease. This CDR3 is 12 amino acids long. The germline V and J ends were trimmed by 6 bases and 6 bases, with 12 bases remaining between them. Germline-derived CDR1 and CDR2 are SGHTA and FQGNSA. Specified time point: newly diagnosed GD, antithyroid drugs for less than 3 months. The authors made the TCR library using RNA they extracted from PBMCs. Peripheral blood, around 9 milliliters per patient, was collected in EDTA tubes. Sequencing libraries for TCR beta were prepared with iRepertoire HTBI primers and Arm-PCR of CDR3 regions. From the multiplex PCR reads, TCRdb called clonotypes with MiXCR, one entry per CDR3 protein. The sample records hundreds of thousands of distinct CDR3 sequences, more than 10% being singletons. The same data also contributed to another study, on T cells in Graves' hyperthyroidism and ophthalmopathy. That investigation notes: A first-round RT-PCR of the TCR CDR3 used the HTBI primer set.

This rearrangement joins TRBV7-2 to TRBJ2-7; D unclear. The specimen was peripheral blood mononuclear cells (PBMCs), collected at new diagnosis, from a patient treated with antithyroid drugs. The receptor comes from a woman aged 25-40 years with Graves disease. CDR3 sequence: CASSSFSGEQYF. CDR3 coding DNA: TGTGCCAGCAGTTCCTTTAGTGGCGAGCAGTACTTC.